Many counts were recorded for the clone carrying this T cell receptor (beta chain). The antigen is undetermined. The CDR3 goes on 3 residues after the read ends, and that part is filled in from the germline J gene. This sample stems from a study of T cell clonality in common variable immunodeficiency. General study results and limits: Patient heterogeneity in the CVID cohort limited correlations between repertoire features and clinical complications. Fewer deletions and N-nucleotide insertions were reportedly seen in common variable immunodeficiency TCR beta sequences.

Profiled with immunoSEQ multiplex PCR; TCRdb holds only in-frame clones, not every one. Sampling found tens of thousands of clones, none seen once. V trimming: 3 bases; J trimming: 4 bases; junction bases outside the gene matches: 11. This CDR3 has 17 residues. Germline V gene sequence: CDR1 SGHTA, CDR2 FQGTGA. The TCR comes from a person aged 18 to 69 in good health. What was sequenced was peripheral blood mononuclear cells. The genes are TRBV7-3 and TRBJ2-2, with 7 positions matching TRBD2. The CDR3 spells CASSLWTSGVVTGELFF. The sequenced CDR3 bases are TGTGCCAGCAGCTTGTGGACTAGTGGGGTGGTCACCGGGGAG. The variable domain in full, with the rest retrieved from reference TRBV7-3 and TRBJ2-2, is GAGVSQTPSNKVTEKGKYVELRCDPISGHTALYWYRQSLGQGPEFLIYFQGTGAADDSGLPNDRFFAVRPEGSVSTLKIQRTERGDSAVYLCASSLWTSGVVTGELFFGEGSRLTVL.